This is a list of T cell receptor beta chains from one sample in a study of blood T cell repertoires in COVID-19. Some clones are missing from TCRdb's copy, which holds only in-frame ones; the method was immunoSEQ multiplex PCR. The data hold approximately 54,000 clones, with more than 75% observed a single time. The sequenced sample consisted of peripheral blood. The receptors were sampled from a man aged 45 to 65 with acute or convalescent COVID-19. CDR3s include the opening cysteine and the closing phenylalanine or tryptophan. The D gene is left open where the match is weak. The size entry is marked missing in some rows and otherwise reads once, few, many or a size class.

TRBV7-3	TRBJ2-1	TRBD1	few	CASSSGTGGQQFF	TGTGCCAGCAGCTCCGGGACAGGGGGCCAGCAGTTCTTC
TRBV6-1	TRBJ1-3	NA	NA	CASSERVNTIYF	TGTGCCAGCAGTGAGAGGGTAAACACCATATATTTT
TRBV15	TRBJ2-7	TRBD2	NA	CATSRVAGASEQYF	TGTGCCACCAGTCGGGTAGCGGGAGCATCCGAGCAGTACTTC
TRBV9	TRBJ2-2	NA	few	CASSVRGNRAGELFF	TGTGCCAGCAGCGTACGGGGTAACCGGGCCGGGGAGCTGTTTTTT
TRBV10-2	TRBJ2-7	TRBD1	once	CASRSSGTGSYEQYF	TGCGCCAGCAGATCATCCGGGACAGGCTCCTACGAGCAGTACTTC
TRBV6-2/TRBV6-3	TRBJ1-5	NA	NA	CASSITGTGNQPQHF	TGTGCCAGCAGTATCACAGGGACGGGCAATCAGCCCCAGCATTTT
TRBV19	TRBJ2-1	NA	once	CASTPSRSRYNEQFF	TGTGCCAGTACCCCATCGAGGTCGCGTTACAATGAGCAGTTCTTC
TRBV30	TRBJ1-2	NA	NA	CAWAPGHNYGYTF	TGTGCCTGGGCCCCGGGACACAACTATGGCTACACCTTC
TRBV5-1	TRBJ2-5	NA	NA	CASSLGGTVQETQYF	TGCGCCAGCAGCTTAGGGGGGACAGTCCAAGAGACCCAGTACTTC
TRBV29-1	TRBJ1-2	NA	NA	CSVGEPYGYTF	TGCAGCGTTGGGGAGCCCTATGGCTACACCTTC
TRBV11-2	TRBJ2-7	NA	NA	CASSLGLGATYEQYF	TGTGCCAGCAGCTTAGGCTTAGGGGCCACCTACGAGCAGTACTTC
TRBV19	TRBJ1-3	NA	few	CASRVMESSGNTIYF	TGTGCCAGTAGAGTCATGGAGAGCTCTGGAAACACCATATATTTT
TRBV29-1	TRBJ2-2	TRBD1	NA	CSVIQGLANTGELFF	TGCAGCGTCATACAGGGGCTCGCGAACACCGGGGAGCTGTTTTTT
TRBV10-2	TRBJ2-7	TRBD1	NA	CASNGGTGSSYEQYF	TGCGCCAGCAACGGCGGGACAGGGAGCTCCTACGAGCAGTACTTC